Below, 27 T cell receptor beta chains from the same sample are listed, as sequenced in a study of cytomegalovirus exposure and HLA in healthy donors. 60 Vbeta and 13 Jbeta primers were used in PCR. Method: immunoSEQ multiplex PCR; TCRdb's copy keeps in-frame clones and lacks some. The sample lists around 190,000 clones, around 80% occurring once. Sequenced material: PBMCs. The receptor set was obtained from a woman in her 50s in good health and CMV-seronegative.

This CDR3 reads CAISEFTSGSSIGHEQYF. The CDR3 DNA is TGTGCCATCAGTGAGTTTACTAGCGGGAGTTCAATTGGCCACGAGCAGTACTTC. V is TRBV10-3 and J is TRBJ2-7; 11 bases match TRBD2. Unmatched junction bases numbered 13, after V lost 1 base and J lost 5 bases. Germline CDR1 is ENHRY and CDR2 is SYGVKD. The CDR3 sequence is 18 residues long.

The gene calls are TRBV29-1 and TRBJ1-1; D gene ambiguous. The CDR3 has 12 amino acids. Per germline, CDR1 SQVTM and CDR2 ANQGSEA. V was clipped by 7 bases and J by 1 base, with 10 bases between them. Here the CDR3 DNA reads TGCAGCGCCTCAGACACGAACACTGAAGCTTTCTTT. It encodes CSASDTNTEAFF. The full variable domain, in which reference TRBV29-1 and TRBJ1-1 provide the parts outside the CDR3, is SAVISQKPSRDICQRGTSLTIQCQVDSQVTMMFWYRQQPGQSLTLIATANQGSEATYESGFVIDKFPISRPNLTFSTLTVSNMSPEDSSIYLCSASDTNTEAFFGQGTRLTVV.

The CDR3 nucleotides are TGTGCCAGCTCACCATCTTTCTACGAGCAGTACTTC. This gives the protein CASSPSFYEQYF. This chain links TRBV18 with TRBJ2-7; D is unresolved. The CDR3 has 12 residues. Germline lookup yields CDR1 KGHSH and CDR2 LQKENI. Trimming took off 2 bases at V and 3 bases at J, with 5 bases between the two ends. The entire variable domain, with the rest obtained from reference TRBV18 and TRBJ2-7, is as follows: NAGVMQNPRHLVRRRGQEARLRCSPMKGHSHVYWYRQLPEEGLKFMVYLQKENIIDESGMPKERFSAEFPKEGPSILRIQQVVRGDSAAYFCASSPSFYEQYFGPGTRLTVT.

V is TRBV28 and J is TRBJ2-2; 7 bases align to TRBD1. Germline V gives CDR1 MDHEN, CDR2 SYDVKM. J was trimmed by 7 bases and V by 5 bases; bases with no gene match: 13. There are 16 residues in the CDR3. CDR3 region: CASSLAPTGTNGELFF. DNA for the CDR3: TGTGCCAGCAGTCTGGCCCCGACAGGGACCAACGGGGAGCTGTTTTTT.

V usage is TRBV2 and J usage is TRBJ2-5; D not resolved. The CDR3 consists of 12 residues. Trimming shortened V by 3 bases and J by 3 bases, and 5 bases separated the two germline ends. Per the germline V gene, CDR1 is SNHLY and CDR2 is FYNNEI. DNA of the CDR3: TGTGCCAGCAGTGACAGGAAAGAGACCCAGTACTTC. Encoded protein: CASSDRKETQYF.

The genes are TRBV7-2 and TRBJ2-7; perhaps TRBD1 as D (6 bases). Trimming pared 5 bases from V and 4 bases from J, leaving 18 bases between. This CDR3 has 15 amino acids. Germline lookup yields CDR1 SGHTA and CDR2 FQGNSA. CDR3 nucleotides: TGTGCCAGCAGCCGGGACCGGGACATATGGTACGAGCAGTACTTC. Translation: CASSRDRDIWYEQYF.

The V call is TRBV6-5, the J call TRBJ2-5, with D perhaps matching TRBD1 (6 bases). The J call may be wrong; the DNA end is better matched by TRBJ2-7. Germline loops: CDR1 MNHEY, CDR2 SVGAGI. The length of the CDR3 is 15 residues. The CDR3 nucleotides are TGTGCCAGCAGTTACGGCCCTGACAGGTACTACGAGCAGTACTTC. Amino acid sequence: CASSYGPDRYYEQYF.

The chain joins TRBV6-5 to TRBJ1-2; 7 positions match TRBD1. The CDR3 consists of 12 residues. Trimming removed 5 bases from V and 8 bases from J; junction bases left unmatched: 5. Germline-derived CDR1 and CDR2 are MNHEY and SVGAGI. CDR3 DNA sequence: TGTGCCAGCAGTCTGGACAGGAGGGGCTACACCTTC. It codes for CASSLDRRGYTF.

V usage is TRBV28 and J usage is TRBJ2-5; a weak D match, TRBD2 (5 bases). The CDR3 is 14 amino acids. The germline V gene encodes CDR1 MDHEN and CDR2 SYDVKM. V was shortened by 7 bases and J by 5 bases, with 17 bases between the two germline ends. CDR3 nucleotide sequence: TGTGCCAGCACACCGGGTCTAGCTGTTGAGACCCAGTACTTC. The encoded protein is CASTPGLAVETQYF. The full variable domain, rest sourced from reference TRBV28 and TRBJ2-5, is DVKVTQSSRYLVKRTGEKVFLECVQDMDHENMFWYRQDPGLGLRLIYFSYDVKMKEKGDIPEGYSVSREKKERFSLILESASTNQTSMYLCASTPGLAVETQYFGPGTRLLVL.

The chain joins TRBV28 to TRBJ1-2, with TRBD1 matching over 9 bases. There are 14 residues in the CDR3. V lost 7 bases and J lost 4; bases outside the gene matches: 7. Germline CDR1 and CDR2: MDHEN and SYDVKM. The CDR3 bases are TGTGCCAGCATCCACGGACAGGGGAGCTATGGCTACACCTTC. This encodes CASIHGQGSYGYTF.

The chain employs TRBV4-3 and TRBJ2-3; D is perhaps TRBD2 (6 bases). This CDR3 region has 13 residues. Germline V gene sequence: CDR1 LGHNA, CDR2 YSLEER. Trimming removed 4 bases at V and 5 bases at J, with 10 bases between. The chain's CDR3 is CASSPGVGDTQYF. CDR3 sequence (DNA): TGCGCCAGCAGCCCGGGGGTAGGAGATACGCAGTATTTT.

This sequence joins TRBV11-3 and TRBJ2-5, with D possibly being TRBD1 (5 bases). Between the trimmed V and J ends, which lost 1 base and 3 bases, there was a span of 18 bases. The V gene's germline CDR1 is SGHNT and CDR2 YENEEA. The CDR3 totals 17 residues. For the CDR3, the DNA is TGTGCCAGCAGCTTAGGTTCGCAGGGAAGGGCAGAAGAGACCCAGTACTTC. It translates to CASSLGSQGRAEETQYF. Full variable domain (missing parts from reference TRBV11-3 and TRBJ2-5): EAGVVQSPRYKIIEKKQPVAFWCNPISGHNTLYWYLQNLGQGPELLIRYENEEAVDDSQLPKDRFSAERLKGVDSTLKIQPAELGDSAVYLCASSLGSQGRAEETQYFGPGTRLLVL.

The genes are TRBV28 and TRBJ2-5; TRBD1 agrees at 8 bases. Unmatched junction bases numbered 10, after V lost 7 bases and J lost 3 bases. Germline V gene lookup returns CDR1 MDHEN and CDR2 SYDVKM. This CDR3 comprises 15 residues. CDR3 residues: CASNLRGQAEETQYF. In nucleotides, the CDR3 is TGTGCCAGCAACCTCAGGGGACAGGCTGAAGAGACCCAGTACTTC.

The CDR3: CASSRAGTGLNNEQFF. CDR3 DNA: TGTGCCAGCAGCCGAGCCGGGACAGGGCTAAACAATGAGCAGTTCTTC. The chain is built from TRBV28 and TRBJ2-1; 9 bases line up with TRBD1. Losses at the gene ends were 6 bases for V and 5 bases for J; bases not matched to a gene: 11. Germline V gene data show CDR1 as MDHEN and CDR2 as SYDVKM. The CDR3 is 16 residues long.

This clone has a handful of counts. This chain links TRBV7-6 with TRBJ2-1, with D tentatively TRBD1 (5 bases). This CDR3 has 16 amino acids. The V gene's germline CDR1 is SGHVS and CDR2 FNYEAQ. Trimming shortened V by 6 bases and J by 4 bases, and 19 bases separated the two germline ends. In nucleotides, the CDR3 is TGTGCCAGCAGTTCCGCTCTCGGACAATTATACAATGAGCAGTTCTTC. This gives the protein CASSSALGQLYNEQFF.

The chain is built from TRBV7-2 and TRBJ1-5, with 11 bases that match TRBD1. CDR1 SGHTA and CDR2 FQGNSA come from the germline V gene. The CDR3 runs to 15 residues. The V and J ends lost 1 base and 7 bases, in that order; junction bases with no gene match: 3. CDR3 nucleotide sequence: TGTGCCAGCAGCTTAGGGACAGGGGGCTTCCAGCCCCAGCATTTT. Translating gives CASSLGTGGFQPQHF.

The CDR3 here is CASSPVGSTGGYEQYF. The CDR3 DNA follows: TGTGCCAGCTCACCAGTAGGTAGCACGGGGGGTTACGAGCAGTACTTC. The chain combines TRBV18 with TRBJ2-7; TRBD2 matches 7 bases. Germline-derived CDR1 and CDR2 are KGHSH and LQKENI. The CDR3 is made up of 16 amino acids. Losses at the gene ends were 2 bases for V and 4 bases for J; bases not matched to a gene: 11.

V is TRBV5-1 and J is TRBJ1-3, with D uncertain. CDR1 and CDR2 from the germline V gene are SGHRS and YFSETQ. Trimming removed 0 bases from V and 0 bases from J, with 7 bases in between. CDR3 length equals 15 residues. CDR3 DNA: TGCGCCAGCAGCTTGGCAGGATTCTCTGGAAACACCATATATTTT. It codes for CASSLAGFSGNTIYF.

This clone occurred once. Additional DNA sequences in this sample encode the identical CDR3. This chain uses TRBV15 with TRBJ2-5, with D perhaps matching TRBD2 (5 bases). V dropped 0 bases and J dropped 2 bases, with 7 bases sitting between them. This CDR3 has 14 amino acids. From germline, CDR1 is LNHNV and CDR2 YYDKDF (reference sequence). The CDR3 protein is CATSRDRGQETQYF. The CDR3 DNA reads TGTGCCACCAGCAGAGATCGGGGACAAGAGACCCAGTACTTC.

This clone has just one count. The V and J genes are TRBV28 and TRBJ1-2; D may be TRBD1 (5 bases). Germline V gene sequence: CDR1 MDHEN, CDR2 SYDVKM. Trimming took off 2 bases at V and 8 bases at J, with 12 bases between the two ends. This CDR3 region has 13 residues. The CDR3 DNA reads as TGTGCCAGCAGTTTAGTGGCAGGGTACGGCTACACCTTC. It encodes CASSLVAGYGYTF.

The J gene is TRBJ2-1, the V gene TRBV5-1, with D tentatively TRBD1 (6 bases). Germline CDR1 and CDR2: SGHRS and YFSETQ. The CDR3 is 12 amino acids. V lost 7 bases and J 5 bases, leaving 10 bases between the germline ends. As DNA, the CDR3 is TGCGCCAGCCGAGGACAGAACAATGAGCAGTTCTTC. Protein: CASRGQNNEQFF.

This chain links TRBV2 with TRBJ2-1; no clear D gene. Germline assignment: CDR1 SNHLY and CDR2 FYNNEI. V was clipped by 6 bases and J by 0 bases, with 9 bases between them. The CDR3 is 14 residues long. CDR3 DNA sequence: TGTGCCAGCAGCCGTAGCCCCTCCTACAATGAGCAGTTCTTC. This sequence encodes CASSRSPSYNEQFF.

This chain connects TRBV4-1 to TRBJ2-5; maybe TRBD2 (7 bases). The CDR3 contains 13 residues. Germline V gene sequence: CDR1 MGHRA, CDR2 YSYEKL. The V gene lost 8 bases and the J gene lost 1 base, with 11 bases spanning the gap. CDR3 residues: CASRRGAQETQYF. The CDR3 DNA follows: TGCGCCAGCCGACGGGGGGCCCAAGAGACCCAGTACTTC.

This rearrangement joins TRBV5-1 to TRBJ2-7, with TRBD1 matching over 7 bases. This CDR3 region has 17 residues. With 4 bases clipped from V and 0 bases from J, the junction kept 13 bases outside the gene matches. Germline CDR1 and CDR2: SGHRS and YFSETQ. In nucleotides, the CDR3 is TGCGCCAGCAGCGCGAGGAACCCCGGGACAGACTCCTACGAGCAGTACTTC. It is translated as CASSARNPGTDSYEQYF.

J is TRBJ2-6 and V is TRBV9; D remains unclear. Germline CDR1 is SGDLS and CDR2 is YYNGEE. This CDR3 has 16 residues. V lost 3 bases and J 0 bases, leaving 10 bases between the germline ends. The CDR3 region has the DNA TGTGCCAGCAGCGCCCGACTGAGCTCTGGGGCCAACGTCCTGACTTTC. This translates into CASSARLSSGANVLTF. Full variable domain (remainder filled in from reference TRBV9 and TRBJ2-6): DSGVTQTPKHLITATGQRVTLRCSPRSGDLSVYWYQQSLDQGLQFLIQYYNGEERAKGNILERFSAQQFPDLHSELNLSSLELGDSALYFCASSARLSSGANVLTFGAGSRLTVL.

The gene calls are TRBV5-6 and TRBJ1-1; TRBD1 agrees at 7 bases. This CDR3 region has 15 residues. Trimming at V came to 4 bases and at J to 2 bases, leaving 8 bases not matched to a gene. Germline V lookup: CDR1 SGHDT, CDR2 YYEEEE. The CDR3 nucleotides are TGTGCCAGCAGCGTCCCGGGACAGCGAAACACTGAAGCTTTCTTT. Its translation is CASSVPGQRNTEAFF.

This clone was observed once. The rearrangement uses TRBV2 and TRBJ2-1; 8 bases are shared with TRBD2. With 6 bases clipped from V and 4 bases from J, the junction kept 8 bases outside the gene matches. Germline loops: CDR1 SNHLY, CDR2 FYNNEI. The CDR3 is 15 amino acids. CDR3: CASSLTSVGYNEQFF. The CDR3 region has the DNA TGTGCCAGCAGCCTGACTAGCGTTGGGTACAATGAGCAGTTCTTC.